Below, 3 T cell receptor beta chains from the same sample are listed, as sequenced in a study of monozygotic twins with inflammatory bowel disease. For each CDR3 protein, TCRdb gives one entry from its re-call of the 5' RACE reads, without DNA. This table holds approximately 380,000 distinct CDR3 sequences. The sample consisted of blood. The origin of the receptors is a human donor with ulcerative colitis or Crohn's disease, or a healthy co-twin of an affected twin (not recorded which).

The chain joins TRBV5-1 to TRBJ2-3; TCRdb outputs TRBD2, but without DNA this stays unchecked. Germline assignment: CDR1 SGHRS and CDR2 YFSETQ. CDR3 length: 14 residues. CDR3 loop: CASSPGLDPDTQYF.

CDR3 region: CASSEGAAPMKGGYTF. The gene calls are TRBV25-1 and TRBJ1-2; TCRdb's D call, TRBD1, is unchecked because there is no DNA. This CDR3 is 16 amino acids long. Looked up from germline, CDR1 is MGHDK and CDR2 is SYGVNS.

V gene TRBV7-8 combines with J gene TRBJ1-2; TCRdb gives TRBD1 as the D gene, but with no DNA this cannot be confirmed. The germline CDR1 and CDR2 sequences are SGHVS and FQNEAQ. This CDR3 spans 14 amino acids. The CDR3 protein is CASSRGQGNYGYTF.